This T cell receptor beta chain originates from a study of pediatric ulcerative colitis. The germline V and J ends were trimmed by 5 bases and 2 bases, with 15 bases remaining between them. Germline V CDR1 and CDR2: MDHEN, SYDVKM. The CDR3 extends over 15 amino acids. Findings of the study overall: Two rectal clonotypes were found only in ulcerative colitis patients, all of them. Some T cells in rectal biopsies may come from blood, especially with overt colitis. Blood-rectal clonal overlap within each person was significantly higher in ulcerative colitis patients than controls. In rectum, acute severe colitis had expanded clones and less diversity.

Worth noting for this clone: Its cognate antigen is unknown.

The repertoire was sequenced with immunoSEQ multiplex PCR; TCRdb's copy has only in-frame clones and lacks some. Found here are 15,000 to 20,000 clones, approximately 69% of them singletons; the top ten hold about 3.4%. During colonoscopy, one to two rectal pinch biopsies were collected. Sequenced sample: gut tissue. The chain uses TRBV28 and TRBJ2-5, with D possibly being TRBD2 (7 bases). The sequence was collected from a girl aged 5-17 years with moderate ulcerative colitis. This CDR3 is CASSGGAQSQETQYF. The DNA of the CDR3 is TGTGCCAGCAGTGGGGGGGCGCAATCACAAGAGACCCAGTACTTC.